Here is one T cell receptor (beta chain) with its context. What it binds is unknown. These data belong to a study of CD8+CD57+ T cells in acquired aplastic anemia. At the level of the study: The average for DNA from sorted CD4+ and CD8+ cells was 3.2 ug. Healthy-donor CD4+ cells averaged about 9.9 million reads. General study points: Found in both controls and patients were around 29 CD8+ CDR3 sequences. Patients did not significantly differ from controls in CD8+ Simpson's diversity.

The use of genomic DNA as template underpinned the TCR beta VDJ and CDR3 profiling. Using its own MiXCR run on the reads, TCRdb lists one record per CDR3 protein. Of around 170,000 distinct CDR3 sequences listed, about 47% are singletons. The source material was sorted CD4+, CD8+, or CD8+CD57+ T cells (not recorded which) from PBMCs. This TCR came from a human donor in good health.

Here the CDR3 reads CSARDTPRYTF. Here the CDR3 DNA reads TGCAGTGCTAGAGATACCCCCCGCTACACCTTC. The chain recombines TRBV20-1 with TRBJ1-2; D ambiguous. The germline CDR1 and CDR2 sequences are DFQATT and SNEGSKA (reference sequence). The V end was cut by 0 bases, the J end by 9 bases, with 8 bases between. This CDR3 contains 11 residues.